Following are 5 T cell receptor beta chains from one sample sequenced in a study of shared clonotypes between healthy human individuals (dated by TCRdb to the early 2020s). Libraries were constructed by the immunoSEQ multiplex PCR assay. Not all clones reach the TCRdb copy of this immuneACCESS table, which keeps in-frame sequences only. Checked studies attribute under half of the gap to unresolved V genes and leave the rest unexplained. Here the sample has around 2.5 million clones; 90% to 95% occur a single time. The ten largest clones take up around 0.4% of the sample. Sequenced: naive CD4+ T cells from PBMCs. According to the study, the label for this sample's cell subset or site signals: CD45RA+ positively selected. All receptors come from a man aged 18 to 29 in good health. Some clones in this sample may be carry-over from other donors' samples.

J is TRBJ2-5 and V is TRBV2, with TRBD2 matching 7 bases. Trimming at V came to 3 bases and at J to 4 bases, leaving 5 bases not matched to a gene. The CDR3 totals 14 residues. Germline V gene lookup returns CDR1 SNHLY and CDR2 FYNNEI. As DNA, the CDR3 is TGTGCCAGCAGTGACCTAGCGGAGGTAGAGACCCAGTACTTC. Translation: CASSDLAEVETQYF.

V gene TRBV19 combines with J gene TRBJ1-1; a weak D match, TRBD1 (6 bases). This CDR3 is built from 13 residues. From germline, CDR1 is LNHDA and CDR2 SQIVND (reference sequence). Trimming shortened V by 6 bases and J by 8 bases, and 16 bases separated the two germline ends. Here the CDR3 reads CASRLAPRGEAFF. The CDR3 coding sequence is TGTGCCAGTAGGCTAGCGCCCAGGGGAGAAGCTTTCTTT.

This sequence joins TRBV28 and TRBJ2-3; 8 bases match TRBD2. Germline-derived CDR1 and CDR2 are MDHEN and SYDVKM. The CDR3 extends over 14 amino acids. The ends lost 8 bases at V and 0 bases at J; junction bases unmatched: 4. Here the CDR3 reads CASAGGLSTDTQYF. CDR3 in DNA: TGTGCCAGCGCGGGAGGTTTAAGCACAGATACGCAGTATTTT.

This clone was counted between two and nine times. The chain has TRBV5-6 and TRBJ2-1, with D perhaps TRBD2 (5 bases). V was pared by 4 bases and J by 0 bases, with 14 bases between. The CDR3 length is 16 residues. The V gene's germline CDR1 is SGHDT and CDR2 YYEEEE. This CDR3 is CASSPGFPSSYNEQFF. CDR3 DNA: TGTGCCAGCAGCCCGGGATTTCCGAGCTCCTACAATGAGCAGTTCTTC. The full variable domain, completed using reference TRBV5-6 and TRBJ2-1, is DAGVTQSPTHLIKTRGQQVTLRCSPKSGHDTVSWYQQALGQGPQFIFQYYEEEERQRGNFPDRFSGHQFPNYSSELNVNALLLGDSALYLCASSPGFPSSYNEQFFGPGTRLTVL.

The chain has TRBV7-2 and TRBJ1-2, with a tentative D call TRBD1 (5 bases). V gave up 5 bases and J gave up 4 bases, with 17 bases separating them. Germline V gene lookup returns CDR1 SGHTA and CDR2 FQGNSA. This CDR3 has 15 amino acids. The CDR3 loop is CASSPRTGAPYGYTF. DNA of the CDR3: TGTGCCAGCAGCCCCAGAACAGGCGCCCCCTATGGCTACACCTTC.